The rows below give T cell receptor beta chains drawn from one sample of a study of cytomegalovirus exposure and HLA in healthy donors. Measured with immunoSEQ multiplex PCR; TCRdb has only the in-frame clones, and not every one. The sample includes 200,000 or so clones, approximately 87% of them seen just once. Input material: PBMCs. The receptors come from a man aged 30 to 45 in good health and CMV-seronegative. The conserved cysteine and the conserved F or W are not part of the CDR3 here. Each record gives: J gene, V gene, CDR3 protein.

j_call: TRBJ2-2
v_call: TRBV28
cdr3_aa: ATSGVLFNTGELF

j_call: TRBJ2-7
v_call: TRBV7-9
cdr3_aa: ASSPPRLGTVSYEQY

j_call: TRBJ1-2
v_call: TRBV18
cdr3_aa: ASSLGERYGYT

j_call: TRBJ1-2
v_call: TRBV14
cdr3_aa: ASSQDLSYGYT

j_call: TRBJ1-2
v_call: TRBV18
cdr3_aa: ASSPPGQGLDGYT

j_call: TRBJ1-3
v_call: TRBV28
cdr3_aa: ASSPGTPNSGNTIY

j_call: TRBJ1-3
v_call: TRBV4-2
cdr3_aa: ASSQDPPRIY

j_call: TRBJ1-2
v_call: TRBV27
cdr3_aa: ASSGGSNGYT

j_call: TRBJ2-4
v_call: TRBV11-2
cdr3_aa: ASSSRLAKNIQY

j_call: TRBJ1-2
v_call: TRBV10-1
cdr3_aa: ASSETANYGYT

j_call: TRBJ2-7
v_call: TRBV11-2
cdr3_aa: ASSSYEQY

j_call: TRBJ1-6
v_call: TRBV2
cdr3_aa: ASSGDRGNSPLH

j_call: TRBJ2-1
v_call: TRBV6-6
cdr3_aa: ASSKTASYNEQF

j_call: -
v_call: TRBV5-1
cdr3_aa: ASSLGTGNYEQY

j_call: TRBJ1-1
v_call: TRBV7-9
cdr3_aa: ASSLVRQGRTEAF

j_call: TRBJ2-1
v_call: TRBV5-8
cdr3_aa: ASSHSGGNEQF

j_call: TRBJ2-7
v_call: TRBV6-1
cdr3_aa: ASSGQGSFYEQY

j_call: TRBJ2-5
v_call: TRBV28
cdr3_aa: ASSLFRAAGNQETQY

j_call: TRBJ1-6
v_call: TRBV2
cdr3_aa: ASSWTGDNSPLH

j_call: TRBJ2-1
v_call: TRBV25-1
cdr3_aa: ASSRDVGTGVYNEQF

j_call: TRBJ2-7
v_call: TRBV20-1
cdr3_aa: SAPRVYEQY

j_call: TRBJ2-7
v_call: TRBV5-1
cdr3_aa: ASSETGQAYEQY

j_call: TRBJ2-7
v_call: TRBV4-3
cdr3_aa: ASSQVTRGGEQY

j_call: TRBJ2-7
v_call: TRBV28
cdr3_aa: ASSLGTPLREQY

j_call: TRBJ2-7
v_call: TRBV18
cdr3_aa: ASSPALQHYEQY

j_call: TRBJ1-4
v_call: TRBV7-9
cdr3_aa: SSSLVSGKINEKLF

j_call: TRBJ2-1
v_call: TRBV5-1
cdr3_aa: ASSSNTGSSYNEQF

j_call: TRBJ1-2
v_call: TRBV7-9
cdr3_aa: SSSFGPGYGYT

j_call: TRBJ2-2
v_call: TRBV29-1
cdr3_aa: SVEVYRGGTGELF